This TCR beta chain was recorded in a study of blood T cells in healthy people across ages. This clonotype was seen once. Its antigen remains unidentified. It was with a sample-barcoded 5' primer and a J-beta primer mix that a second PCR of roughly 7 to 12 cycles was run. Each CDR3 protein gets one entry after TCRdb re-called the 5' RACE reads with MiXCR. The data contain around 750,000 distinct CDR3 sequences, about 55% of them singletons. Looked up from germline, CDR1 is DFQATT and CDR2 is SNEGSKA (reference sequence). The CDR3 has 17 residues. V lost 1 base, J lost 1 base, and 17 bases lay in between. Study-wide findings and caveats: Comparison with aged donors showed that long-lived donors had more naive CD4+ cells and higher diversity. Unsorted PBMCs ruled out conclusive naive versus antigen-experienced comparison. Roughly linearly, TCR beta diversity per million T cells fell as age increased.

Specimen: blood. The V call is TRBV20-1, the J call TRBJ2-1; possibly TRBD1 for D (5 bases). The TCR was taken from an elderly man in good health. The CDR3 DNA sequence: TGCAGTGCTAGAGCCCAGCAGGGTGGTCCATCCTACAATGAGCAGTTCTTC. Amino acid sequence: CSARAQQGGPSYNEQFF.